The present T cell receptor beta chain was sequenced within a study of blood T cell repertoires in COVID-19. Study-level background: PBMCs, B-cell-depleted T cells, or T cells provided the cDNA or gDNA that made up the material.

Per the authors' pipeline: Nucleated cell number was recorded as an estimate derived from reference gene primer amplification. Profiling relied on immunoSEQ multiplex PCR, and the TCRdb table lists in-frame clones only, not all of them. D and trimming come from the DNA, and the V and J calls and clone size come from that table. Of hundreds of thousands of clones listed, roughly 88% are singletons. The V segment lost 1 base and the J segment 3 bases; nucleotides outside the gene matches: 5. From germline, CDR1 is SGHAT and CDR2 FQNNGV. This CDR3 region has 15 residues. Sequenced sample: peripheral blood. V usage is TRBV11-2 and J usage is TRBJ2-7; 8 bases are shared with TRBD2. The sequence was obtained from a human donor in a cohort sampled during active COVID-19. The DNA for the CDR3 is TGTGCCAGCAGCTTAGGGACGGGGGGGATCTACGAGCAGTACTTC. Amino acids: CASSLGTGGIYEQYF.